This entry features one T cell receptor beta chain sequence. These data belong to a study of T cell changes during pregnancy in multiple sclerosis. Libraries were prepared by immunoSEQ multiplex PCR; TCRdb keeps only in-frame clonotypes and omits some of them. The sample includes more than 65,000 clones, just over 90% seen only once; the top ten take 0.21%. Trimming cost V 3 bases and J 3 bases, with 15 bases left between them. Germline-derived CDR1 and CDR2 are ENHRY and SYGVKD. The CDR3 runs 15 residues. The sample here was CD4+ T cells from peripheral blood mononuclear cells, taken before pregnancy. The V and J genes are TRBV10-3 and TRBJ2-7; TRBD2 is a possible D gene (6 bases). The TCR originated in a female donor with multiple sclerosis, enrolled in a pregnancy study. For the CDR3, the DNA is TGTGCCATCAGTGATTGGAATAGCGGTATCTACGAGCAGTACTTC. Translated: CAISDWNSGIYEQYF.